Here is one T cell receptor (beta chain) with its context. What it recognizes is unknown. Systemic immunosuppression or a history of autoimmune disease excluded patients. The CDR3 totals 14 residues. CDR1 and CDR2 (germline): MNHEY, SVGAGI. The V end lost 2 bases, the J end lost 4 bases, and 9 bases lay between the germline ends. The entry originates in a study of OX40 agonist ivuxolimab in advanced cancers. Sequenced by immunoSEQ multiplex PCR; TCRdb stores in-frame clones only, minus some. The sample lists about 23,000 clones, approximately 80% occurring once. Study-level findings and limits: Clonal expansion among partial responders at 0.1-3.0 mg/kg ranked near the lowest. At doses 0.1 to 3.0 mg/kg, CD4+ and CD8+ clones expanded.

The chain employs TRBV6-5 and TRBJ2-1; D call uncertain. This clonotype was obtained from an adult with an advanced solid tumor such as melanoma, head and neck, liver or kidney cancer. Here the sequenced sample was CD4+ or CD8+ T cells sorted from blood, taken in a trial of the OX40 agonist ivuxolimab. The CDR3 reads CASSYGRGYNEQFF. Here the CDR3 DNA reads TGTGCCAGCAGTTACGGCCGTGGTTACAATGAGCAGTTCTTC.